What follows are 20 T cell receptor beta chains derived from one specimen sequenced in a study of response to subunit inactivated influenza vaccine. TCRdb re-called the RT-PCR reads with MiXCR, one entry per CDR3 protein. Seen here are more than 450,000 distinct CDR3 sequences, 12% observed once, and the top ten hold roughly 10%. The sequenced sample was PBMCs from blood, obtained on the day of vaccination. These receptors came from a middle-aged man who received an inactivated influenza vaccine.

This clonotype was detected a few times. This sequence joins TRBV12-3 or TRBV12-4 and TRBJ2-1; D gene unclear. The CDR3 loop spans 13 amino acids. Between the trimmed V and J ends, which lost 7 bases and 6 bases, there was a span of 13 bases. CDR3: CASIDGPRNEQFF. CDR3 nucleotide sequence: TGTGCCAGCATCGATGGACCCCGCAATGAGCAGTTCTTC.

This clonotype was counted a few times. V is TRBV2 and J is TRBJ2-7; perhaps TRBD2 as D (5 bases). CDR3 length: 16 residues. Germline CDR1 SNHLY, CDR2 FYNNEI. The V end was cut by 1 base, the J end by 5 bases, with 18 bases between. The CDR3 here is CASSEDWVRVKDEQYF. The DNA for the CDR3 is TGTGCCAGCAGTGAAGATTGGGTGAGGGTGAAGGACGAGCAGTACTTC.

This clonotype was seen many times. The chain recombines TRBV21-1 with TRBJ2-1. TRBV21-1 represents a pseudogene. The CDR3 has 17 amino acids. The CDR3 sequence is CASTTLGSLLSYNEQFF. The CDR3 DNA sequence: TGTGCCAGCACCACCCTAGGCTCTCTCTTATCCTACAATGAGCAGTTCTTC.

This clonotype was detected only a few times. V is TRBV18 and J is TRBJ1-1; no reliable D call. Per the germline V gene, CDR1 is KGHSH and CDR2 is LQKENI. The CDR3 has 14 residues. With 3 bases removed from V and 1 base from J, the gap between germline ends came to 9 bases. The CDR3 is CASSPGPANTEAFF. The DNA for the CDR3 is TGTGCCAGCTCACCCGGGCCAGCGAACACTGAAGCTTTCTTT.

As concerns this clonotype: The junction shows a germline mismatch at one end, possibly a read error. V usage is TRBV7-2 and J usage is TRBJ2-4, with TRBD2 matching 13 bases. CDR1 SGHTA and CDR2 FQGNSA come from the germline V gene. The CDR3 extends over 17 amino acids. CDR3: CASSPTSGRAGGNTQYF. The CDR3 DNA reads TGTGCCAGCAGCCCCACTAGCGGGAGGGCCGGAGGGAACACTCAGTACTTC.

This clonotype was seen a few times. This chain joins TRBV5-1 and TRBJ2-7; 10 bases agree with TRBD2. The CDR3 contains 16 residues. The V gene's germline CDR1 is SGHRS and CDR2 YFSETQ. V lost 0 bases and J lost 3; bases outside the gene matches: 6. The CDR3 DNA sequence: TGCGCCAGCAGCTTGGGTGGACTAGCGGACTTCTACGAGCAGTACTTC. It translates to CASSLGGLADFYEQYF. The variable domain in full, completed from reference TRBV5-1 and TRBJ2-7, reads KAGVTQTPRYLIKTRGQQVTLSCSPISGHRSVSWYQQTPGQGLQFLFEYFSETQRNKGNFPGRFSGRQFSNSRSEMNVSTLELGDSALYLCASSLGGLADFYEQYFGPGTRLTVT.

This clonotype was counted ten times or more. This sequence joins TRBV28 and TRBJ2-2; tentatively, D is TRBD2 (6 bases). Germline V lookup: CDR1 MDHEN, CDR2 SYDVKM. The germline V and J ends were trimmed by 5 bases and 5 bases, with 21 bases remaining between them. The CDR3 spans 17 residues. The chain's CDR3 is CASSPLAIAEGTGELFF. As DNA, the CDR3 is TGTGCCAGCAGTCCCCTCGCGATCGCGGAGGGAACCGGGGAGCTGTTTTTT.

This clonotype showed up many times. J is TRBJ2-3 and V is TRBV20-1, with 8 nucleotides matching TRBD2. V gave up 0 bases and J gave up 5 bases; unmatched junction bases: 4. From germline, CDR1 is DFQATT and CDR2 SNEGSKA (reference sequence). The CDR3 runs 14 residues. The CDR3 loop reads CSARDSLAGDTQYF. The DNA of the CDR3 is TGCAGTGCTAGAGATAGCCTAGCGGGAGATACGCAGTATTTT.

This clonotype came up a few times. CDR3 DNA sequence: TGTGCCTTCCGGGACGTTCGATCTGGGGCCAACGTCCTGACTTTC. Translated, it gives CAFRDVRSGANVLTF. The gene calls are TRBV19 and TRBJ2-6; TRBD1 or TRBD2 may be the D gene (5 bases each). Trimming took off 11 bases at V and 1 base at J, with 15 bases between the two ends. Looked up from germline, CDR1 is LNHDA and CDR2 is SQIVND (reference sequence). The CDR3 runs to 15 residues.

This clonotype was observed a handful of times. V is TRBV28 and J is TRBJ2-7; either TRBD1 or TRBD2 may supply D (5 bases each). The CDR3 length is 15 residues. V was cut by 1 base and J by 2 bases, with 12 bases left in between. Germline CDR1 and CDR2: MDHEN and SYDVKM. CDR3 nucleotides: TGTGCCAGCAGTTTATTTAGAGGGGCGACCTACGAGCAGTACTTC. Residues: CASSLFRGATYEQYF. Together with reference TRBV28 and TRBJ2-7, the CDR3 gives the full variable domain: DVKVTQSSRYLVKRTGEKVFLECVQDMDHENMFWYRQDPGLGLRLIYFSYDVKMKEKGDIPEGYSVSREKKERFSLILESASTNQTSMYLCASSLFRGATYEQYFGPGTRLTVT.

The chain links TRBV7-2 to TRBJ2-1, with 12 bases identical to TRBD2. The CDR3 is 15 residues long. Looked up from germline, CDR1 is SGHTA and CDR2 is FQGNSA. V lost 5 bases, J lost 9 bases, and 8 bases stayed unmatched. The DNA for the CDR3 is TGTGCCAGCAGCCCTTCTAGCGGGAGGGCCTTTGAGCAGTTCTTC. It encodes CASSPSSGRAFEQFF.

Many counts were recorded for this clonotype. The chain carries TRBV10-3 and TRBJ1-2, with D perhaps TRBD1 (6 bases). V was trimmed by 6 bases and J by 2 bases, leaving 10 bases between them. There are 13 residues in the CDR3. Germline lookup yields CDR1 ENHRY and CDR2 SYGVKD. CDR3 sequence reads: CAISSDRNYGYTF. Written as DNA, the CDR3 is TGTGCCATCAGCTCAGACAGGAACTATGGCTACACCTTC.

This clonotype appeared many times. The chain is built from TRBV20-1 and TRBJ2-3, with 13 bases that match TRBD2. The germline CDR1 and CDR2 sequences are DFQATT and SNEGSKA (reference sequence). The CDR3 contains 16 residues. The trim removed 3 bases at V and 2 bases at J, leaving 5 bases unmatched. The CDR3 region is CSASQLAGGNTDTQYF. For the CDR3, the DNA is TGCAGTGCTAGCCAACTAGCGGGAGGGAACACAGATACGCAGTATTTT.

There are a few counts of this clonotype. Here the CDR3 DNA reads TGTGCCAGCAGCTTAAATGGGTACAGGGTATACAATGAGCAGTTCTTC. Its translation: CASSLNGYRVYNEQFF. The chain carries TRBV7-8 and TRBJ2-1, with D maybe TRBD1 (6 bases). V dropped 2 bases and J dropped 4 bases, with 15 bases sitting between them. This CDR3 contains 16 residues. Germline V gene data show CDR1 as SGHVS and CDR2 as FQNEAQ.

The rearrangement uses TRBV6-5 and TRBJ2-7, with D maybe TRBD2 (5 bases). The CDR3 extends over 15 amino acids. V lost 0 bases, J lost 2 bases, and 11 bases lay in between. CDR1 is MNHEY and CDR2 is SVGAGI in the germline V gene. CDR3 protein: CASSYSAVRPYEQYF. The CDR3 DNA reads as TGTGCCAGCAGTTACTCAGCGGTCCGCCCCTACGAGCAGTACTTC.

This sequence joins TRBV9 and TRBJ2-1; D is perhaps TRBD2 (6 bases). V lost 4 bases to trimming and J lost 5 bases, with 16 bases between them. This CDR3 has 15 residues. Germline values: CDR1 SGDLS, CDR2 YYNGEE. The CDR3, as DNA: TGTGCCAGCAGCTTAGGCGAGACTAGTAACAATGAGCAGTTCTTC. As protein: CASSLGETSNNEQFF.

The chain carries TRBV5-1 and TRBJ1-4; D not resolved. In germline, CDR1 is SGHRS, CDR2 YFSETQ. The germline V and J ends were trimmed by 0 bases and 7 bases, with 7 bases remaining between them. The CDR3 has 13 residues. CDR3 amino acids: CASSLERSEKLFF. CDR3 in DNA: TGCGCCAGCAGCTTGGAACGAAGTGAAAAACTGTTTTTT.

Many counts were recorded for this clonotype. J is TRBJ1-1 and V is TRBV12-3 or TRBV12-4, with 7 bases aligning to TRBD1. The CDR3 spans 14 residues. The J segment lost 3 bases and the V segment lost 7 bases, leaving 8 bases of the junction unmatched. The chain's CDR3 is CASTSGQPHTEAFF. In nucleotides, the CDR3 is TGTGCCAGCACCTCGGGACAGCCGCACACTGAAGCTTTCTTT.

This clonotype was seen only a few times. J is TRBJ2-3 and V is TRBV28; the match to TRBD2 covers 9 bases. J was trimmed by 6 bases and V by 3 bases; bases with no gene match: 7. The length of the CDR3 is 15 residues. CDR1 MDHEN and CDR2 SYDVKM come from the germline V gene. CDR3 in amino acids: CASSFGGGDLDTQYF. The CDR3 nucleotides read TGTGCCAGCAGTTTTGGCGGGGGGGATTTGGATACGCAGTATTTT.

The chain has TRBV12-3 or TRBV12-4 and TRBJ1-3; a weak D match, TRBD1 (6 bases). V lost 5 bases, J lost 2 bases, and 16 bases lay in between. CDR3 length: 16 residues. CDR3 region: CASSHPGRQAGNTIYF. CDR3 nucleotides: TGTGCCAGCAGTCACCCTGGAAGACAGGCTGGAAACACCATATATTTT.